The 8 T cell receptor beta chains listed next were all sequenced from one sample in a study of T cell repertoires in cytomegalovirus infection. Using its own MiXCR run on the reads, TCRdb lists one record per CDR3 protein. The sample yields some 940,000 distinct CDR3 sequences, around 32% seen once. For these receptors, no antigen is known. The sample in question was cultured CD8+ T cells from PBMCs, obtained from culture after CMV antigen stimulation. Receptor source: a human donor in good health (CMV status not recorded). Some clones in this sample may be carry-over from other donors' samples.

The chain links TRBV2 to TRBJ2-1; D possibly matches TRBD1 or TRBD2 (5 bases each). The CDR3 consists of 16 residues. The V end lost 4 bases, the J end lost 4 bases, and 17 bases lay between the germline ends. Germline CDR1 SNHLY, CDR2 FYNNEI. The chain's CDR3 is CASSGLREGPYNEQFF. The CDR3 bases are TGTGCCAGCAGTGGGCTGAGAGAGGGACCGTACAATGAGCAGTTCTTC. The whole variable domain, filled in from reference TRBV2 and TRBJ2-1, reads EPEVTQTPSHQVTQMGQEVILRCVPISNHLYFYWYRQILGQKVEFLVSFYNNEISEKSEIFDDQFSVERPDGSNFTLKIRSTKLEDSAMYFCASSGLREGPYNEQFFGPGTRLTVL.

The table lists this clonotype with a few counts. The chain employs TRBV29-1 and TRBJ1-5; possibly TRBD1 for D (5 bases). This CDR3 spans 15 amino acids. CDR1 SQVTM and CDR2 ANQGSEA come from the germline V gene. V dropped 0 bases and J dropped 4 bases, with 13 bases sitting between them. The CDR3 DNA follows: TGCAGCGTTGAAGACGGGGACGGGCTAAATCAGCCCCAGCATTTT. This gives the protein CSVEDGDGLNQPQHF. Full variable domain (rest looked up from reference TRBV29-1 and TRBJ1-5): SAVISQKPSRDICQRGTSLTIQCQVDSQVTMMFWYRQQPGQSLTLIATANQGSEATYESGFVIDKFPISRPNLTFSTLTVSNMSPEDSSIYLCSVEDGDGLNQPQHFGDGTRLSIL.

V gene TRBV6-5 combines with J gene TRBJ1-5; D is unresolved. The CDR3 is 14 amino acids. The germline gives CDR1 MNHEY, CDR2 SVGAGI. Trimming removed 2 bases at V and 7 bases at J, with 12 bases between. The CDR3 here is CASSYGVGFQPQHF. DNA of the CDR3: TGTGCCAGCAGTTACGGGGTCGGGTTCCAGCCCCAGCATTTT.

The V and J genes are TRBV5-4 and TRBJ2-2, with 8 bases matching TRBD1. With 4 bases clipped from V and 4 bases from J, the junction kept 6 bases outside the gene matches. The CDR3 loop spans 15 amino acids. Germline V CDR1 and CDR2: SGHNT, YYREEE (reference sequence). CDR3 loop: CASSSRGLATGELFF. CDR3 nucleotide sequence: TGTGCCAGCAGCAGCAGGGGGCTGGCCACCGGGGAGCTGTTTTTT.

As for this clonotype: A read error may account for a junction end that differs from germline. CDR3 nucleotide sequence: TGTGTCAGCAGCCCCTCGCTCGCCCACAATGAGCAGTTCTTC. Its translation: CVSSPSLAHNEQFF. The rearrangement joins TRBV7-6 to TRBJ2-1; D gene unclear. The CDR3 covers 14 residues. The germline CDR1 and CDR2 sequences are SGHVS and FNYEAQ.

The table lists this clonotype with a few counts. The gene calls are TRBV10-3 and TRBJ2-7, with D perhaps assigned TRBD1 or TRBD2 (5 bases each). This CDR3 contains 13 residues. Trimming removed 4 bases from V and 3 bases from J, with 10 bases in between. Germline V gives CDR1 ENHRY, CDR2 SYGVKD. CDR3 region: CAISGRDGYEQYF. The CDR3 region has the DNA TGTGCCATCAGTGGAAGGGACGGCTACGAGCAGTACTTC.

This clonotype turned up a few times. CDR3 sequence reads: CASSYNRGYEQYV. The CDR3 coding sequence is TGTGCCAGCAGTTACAACAGGGGGTACGAGCAGTACGTC. The V call is TRBV6-2 or TRBV6-3, the J call TRBJ2-7, with 8 positions matching TRBD1. J gave up 4 bases and V 2 bases, and 1 base lay outside the gene matches. The germline V gene has CDR1 MNHEY and CDR2 SVGEGT. The CDR3 is 13 amino acids.

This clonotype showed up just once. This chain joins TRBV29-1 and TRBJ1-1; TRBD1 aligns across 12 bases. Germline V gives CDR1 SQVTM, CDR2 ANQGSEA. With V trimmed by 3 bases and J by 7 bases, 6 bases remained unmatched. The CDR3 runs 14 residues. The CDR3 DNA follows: TGCAGCGTTGAGGGGACAGGGGGCAGGTATGAAGCTTTCTTT. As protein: CSVEGTGGRYEAFF.